The text below deals with one T cell receptor beta chain. No antigen is known for it. The study ran its PCR with 60 Vbeta and 13 Jbeta primers. Profiled with immunoSEQ multiplex PCR; TCRdb holds only in-frame clones, not every one. The data show some 110,000 clones, about an eighth seen once. While unrecorded immune exposures were likely, the donors were nominally healthy when sampled. This entry comes from a study of cytomegalovirus exposure and HLA in healthy donors. Overall study results and limits: A later analysis showed HLA-associated TCR beta chains outstripping equally common others in clonal expansion. Donors belonging to an Asian-associated ancestry cluster reportedly showed fewer N-insertions in productive TCRs than the approximately 690-donor mean, according to what a later analysis found. In a later analysis, V- and J-gene trimming of beta chains associated with a DCLRE1C missense variant, replicated independently.

This TCR derives from a man in his forties or fifties in good health and CMV-seropositive. What was sequenced was PBMCs.

The CDR3 here is CASCSFLAGCYEQYF. The CDR3, as DNA: TGTGCCAGCTGCTCCTTTCTTGCGGGATGCTACGAGCAGTACTTC. The chain carries TRBV6-5 and TRBJ2-7; D perhaps matches TRBD2 (6 bases). Per the germline V gene, CDR1 is MNHEY and CDR2 is SVGAGI. Trimming cost V 8 bases and J 3 bases, with 20 bases left between them. The CDR3 loop spans 15 amino acids.